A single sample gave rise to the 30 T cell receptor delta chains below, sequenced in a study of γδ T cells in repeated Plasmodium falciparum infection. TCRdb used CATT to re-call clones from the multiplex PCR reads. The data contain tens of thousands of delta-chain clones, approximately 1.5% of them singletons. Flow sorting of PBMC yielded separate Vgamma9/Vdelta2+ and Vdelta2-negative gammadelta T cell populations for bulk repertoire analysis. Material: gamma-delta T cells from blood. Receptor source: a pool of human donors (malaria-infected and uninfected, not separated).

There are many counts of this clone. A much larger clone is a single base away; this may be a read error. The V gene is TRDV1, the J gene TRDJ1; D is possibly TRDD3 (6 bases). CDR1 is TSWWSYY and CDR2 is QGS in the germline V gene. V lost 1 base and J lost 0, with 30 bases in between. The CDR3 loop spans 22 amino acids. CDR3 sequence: CALGEPRRRDTRTSFHTDKLIF. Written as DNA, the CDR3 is TGTGCTCTTGGGGAACCTCGGAGAAGAGATACGCGGACATCATTCCACACCGATAAACTCATCTTT.

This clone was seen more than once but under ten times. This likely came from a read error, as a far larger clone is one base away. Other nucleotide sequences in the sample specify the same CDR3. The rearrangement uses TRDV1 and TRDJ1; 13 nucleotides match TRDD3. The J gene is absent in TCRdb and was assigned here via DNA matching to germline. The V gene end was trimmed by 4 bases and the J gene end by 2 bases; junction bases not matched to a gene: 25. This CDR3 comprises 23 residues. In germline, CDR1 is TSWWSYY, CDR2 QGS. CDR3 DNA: TGTGCTCTTGGGGTGGCCCCCCCGGGGGTCCTTTACTGGGGGATACGGGAGACCGATAAACTCATCTTT. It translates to CALGVAPPGVLYWGIRETDKLIF.

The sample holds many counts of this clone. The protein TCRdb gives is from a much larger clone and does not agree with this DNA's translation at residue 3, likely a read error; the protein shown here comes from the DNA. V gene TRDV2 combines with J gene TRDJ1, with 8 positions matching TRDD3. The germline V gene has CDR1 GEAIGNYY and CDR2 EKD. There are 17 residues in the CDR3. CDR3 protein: CARDTLQGIPYTDKLIF. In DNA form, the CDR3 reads TGTGCCCGTGACACCCTCCAGGGGATACCTTACACCGATAAACTCATCTTT.

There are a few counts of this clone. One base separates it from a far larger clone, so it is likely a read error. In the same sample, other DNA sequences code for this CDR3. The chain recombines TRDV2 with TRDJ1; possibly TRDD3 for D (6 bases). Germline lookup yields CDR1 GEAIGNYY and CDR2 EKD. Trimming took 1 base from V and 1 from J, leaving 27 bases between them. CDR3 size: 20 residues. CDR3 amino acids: CACDTLRVLGGPVITDKLIF. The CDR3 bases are TGTGCCTGTGACACTCTTAGAGTACTGGGTGGGCCTGTCATCACCGATAAACTCATCTTT.

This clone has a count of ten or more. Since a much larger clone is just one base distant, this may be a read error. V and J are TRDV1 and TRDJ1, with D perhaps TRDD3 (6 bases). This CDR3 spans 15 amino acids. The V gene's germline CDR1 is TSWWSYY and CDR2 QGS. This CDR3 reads CALERGGYNTDKLTF. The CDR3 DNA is TGTGCTCTTGAGCGTGGTGGATACAACACCGATAAACTCACCTTT.

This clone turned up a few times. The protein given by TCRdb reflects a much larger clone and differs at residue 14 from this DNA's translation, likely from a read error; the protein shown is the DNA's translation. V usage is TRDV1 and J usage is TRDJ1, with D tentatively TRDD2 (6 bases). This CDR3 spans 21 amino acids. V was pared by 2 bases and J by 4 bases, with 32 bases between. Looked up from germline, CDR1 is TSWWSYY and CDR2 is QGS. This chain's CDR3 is CALGESLSYGPLWVRFDKLIF. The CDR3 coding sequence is TGTGCTCTTGGGGAATCACTGTCCTACGGGCCCCTCTGGGTGAGATTCGATAAACTCATCTTT.

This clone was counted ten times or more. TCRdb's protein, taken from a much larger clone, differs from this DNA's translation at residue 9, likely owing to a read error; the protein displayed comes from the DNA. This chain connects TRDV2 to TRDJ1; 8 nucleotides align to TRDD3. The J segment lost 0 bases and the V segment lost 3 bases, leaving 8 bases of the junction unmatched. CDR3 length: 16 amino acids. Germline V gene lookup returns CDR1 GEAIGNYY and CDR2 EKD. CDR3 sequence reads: CACDDLGEIYTDKLIF. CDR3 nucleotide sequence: TGTGCCTGTGACGATCTGGGGGAGATCTACACCGATAAACTCATCTTT.

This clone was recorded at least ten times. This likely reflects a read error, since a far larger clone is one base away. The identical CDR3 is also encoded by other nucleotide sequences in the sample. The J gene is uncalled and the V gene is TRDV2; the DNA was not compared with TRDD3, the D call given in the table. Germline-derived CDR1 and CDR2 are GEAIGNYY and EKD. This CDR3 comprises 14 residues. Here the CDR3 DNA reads TGTGCCTGTGACCCCGCCGGGAATACCGATAAACTCATCTTC. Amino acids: CACDPAGNTDKLIF.

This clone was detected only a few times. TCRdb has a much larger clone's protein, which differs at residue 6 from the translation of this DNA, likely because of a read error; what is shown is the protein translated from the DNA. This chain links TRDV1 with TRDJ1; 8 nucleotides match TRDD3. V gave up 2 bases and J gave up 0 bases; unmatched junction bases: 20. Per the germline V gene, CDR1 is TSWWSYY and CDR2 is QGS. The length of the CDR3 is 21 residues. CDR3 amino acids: CALGESAFPNTGGTYTDKLIF. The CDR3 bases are TGTGCTCTTGGGGAATCGGCCTTCCCGAATACTGGGGGCACTTACACCGATAAACTCATCTTT.

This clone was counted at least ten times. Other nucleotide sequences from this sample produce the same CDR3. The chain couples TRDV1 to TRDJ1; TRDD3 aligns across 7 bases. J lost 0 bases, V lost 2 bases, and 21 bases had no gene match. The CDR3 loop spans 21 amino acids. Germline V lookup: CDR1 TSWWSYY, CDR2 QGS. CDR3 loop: CALGEIFQPRVWGTHTDKLIF. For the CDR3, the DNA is TGTGCTCTTGGGGAAATATTTCAACCGAGAGTGTGGGGGACTCACACCGATAAACTCATCTTT.

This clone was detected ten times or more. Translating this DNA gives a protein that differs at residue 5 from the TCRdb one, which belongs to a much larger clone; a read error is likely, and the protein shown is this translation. The CDR3 sequence is CALGKLGSSRTGGYVDTDKLIF. In nucleotides, the CDR3 is TGTGCTCTTGGGAAACTGGGATCAAGTCGTACTGGGGGATACGTCGACACCGATAAACTCATCTTT. The chain joins TRDV1 to TRDJ1; 13 nucleotides align to TRDD3. The CDR3 consists of 22 residues. From germline, CDR1 is TSWWSYY and CDR2 QGS.

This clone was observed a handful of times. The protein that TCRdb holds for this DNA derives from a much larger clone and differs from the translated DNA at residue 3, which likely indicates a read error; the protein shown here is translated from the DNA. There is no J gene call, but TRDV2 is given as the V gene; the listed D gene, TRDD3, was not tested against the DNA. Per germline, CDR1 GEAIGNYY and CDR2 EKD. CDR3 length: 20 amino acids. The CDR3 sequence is CARDTETSSETQRGILGLIF. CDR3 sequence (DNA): TGTGCCCGTGACACAGAGACTTCCTCCGAGACCCAACGGGGGATACTAGGCCTCATCTTT.

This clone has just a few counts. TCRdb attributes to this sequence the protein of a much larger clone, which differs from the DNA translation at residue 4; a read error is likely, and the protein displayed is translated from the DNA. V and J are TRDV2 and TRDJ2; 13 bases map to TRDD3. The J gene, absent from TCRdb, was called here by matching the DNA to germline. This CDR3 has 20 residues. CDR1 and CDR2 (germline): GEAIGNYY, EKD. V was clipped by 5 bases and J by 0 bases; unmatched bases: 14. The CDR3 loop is CACGAVLGDTKTTLTAQLFF. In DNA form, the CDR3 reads TGTGCCTGTGGCGCTGTACTGGGGGATACGAAGACCACTTTGACAGCACAACTCTTCTTT.

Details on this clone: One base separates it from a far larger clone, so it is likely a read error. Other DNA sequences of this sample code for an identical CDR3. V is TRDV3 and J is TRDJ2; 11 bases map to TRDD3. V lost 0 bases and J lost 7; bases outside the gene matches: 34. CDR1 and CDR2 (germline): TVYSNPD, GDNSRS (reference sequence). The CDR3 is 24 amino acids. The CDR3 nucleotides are TGTGCCTTTAGATTCTACCGGAACTACGAGGGAATTTACTGGGGGATAGTAGTTAGAGCACAACTCTTCTTT. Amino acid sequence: CAFRFYRNYEGIYWGIVVRAQLFF.

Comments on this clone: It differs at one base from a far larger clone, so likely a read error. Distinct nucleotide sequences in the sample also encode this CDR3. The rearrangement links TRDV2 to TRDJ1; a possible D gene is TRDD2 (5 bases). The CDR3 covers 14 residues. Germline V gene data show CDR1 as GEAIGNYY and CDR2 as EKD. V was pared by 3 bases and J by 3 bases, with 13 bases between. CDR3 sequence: CACDFPSLPDKLIF. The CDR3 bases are TGTGCCTGTGACTTCCCTTCTCTGCCCGATAAACTCATCTTT.

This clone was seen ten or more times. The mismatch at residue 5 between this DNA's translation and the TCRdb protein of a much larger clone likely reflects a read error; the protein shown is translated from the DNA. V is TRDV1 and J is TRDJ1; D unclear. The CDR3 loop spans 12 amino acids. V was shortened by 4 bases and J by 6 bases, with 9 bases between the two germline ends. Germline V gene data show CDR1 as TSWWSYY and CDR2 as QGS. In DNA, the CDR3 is TGTGCTCTTGGGGGACCAGCGCATAAACTCATCTTT. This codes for CALGGPAHKLIF.

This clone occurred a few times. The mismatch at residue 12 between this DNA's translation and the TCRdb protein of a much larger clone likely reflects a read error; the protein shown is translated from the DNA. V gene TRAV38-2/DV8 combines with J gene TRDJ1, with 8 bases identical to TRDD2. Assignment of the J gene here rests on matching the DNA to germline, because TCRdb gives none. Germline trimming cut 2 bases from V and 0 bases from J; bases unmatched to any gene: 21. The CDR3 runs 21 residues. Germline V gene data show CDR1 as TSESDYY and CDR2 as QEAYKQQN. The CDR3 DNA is TGTGCTTATAGGAGGGTCTTCCTACGGGGTGGGAGACCCTACTACACCGATAAACTCATCTTT. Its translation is CAYRRVFLRGGRPYYTDKLIF.

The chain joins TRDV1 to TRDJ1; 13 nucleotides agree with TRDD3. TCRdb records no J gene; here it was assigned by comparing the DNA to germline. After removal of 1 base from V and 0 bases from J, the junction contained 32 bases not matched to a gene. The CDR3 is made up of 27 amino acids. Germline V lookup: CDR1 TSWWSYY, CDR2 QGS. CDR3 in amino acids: CALGEPYFHDSLTGGYGKFYYTDKLIF. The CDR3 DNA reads TGTGCTCTTGGGGAACCCTACTTCCACGACTCTCTTACTGGGGGATACGGAAAATTTTATTACACCGATAAACTCATCTTT.

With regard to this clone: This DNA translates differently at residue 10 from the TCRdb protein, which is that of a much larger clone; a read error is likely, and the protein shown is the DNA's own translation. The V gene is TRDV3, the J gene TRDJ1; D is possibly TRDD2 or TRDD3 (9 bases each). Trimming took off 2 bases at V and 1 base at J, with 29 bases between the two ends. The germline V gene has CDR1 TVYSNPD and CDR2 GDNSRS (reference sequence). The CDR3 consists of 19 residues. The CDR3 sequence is CAFAPSYGTRGYVTDKLIF. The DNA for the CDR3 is TGTGCCTTTGCGCCTTCCTACGGAACTAGGGGATACGTCACCGATAAACTCATCTTT.

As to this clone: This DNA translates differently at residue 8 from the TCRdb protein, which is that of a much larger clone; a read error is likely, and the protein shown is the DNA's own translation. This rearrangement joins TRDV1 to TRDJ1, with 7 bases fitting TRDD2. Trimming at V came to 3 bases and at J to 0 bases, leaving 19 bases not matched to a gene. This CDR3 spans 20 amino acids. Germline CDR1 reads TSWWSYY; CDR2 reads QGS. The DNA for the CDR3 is TGTGCTCTTGGGGACCCACAATTTTCCTACCCTCACCCGTACACCGATAAACTCATCTTT. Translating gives CALGDPQFSYPHPYTDKLIF.

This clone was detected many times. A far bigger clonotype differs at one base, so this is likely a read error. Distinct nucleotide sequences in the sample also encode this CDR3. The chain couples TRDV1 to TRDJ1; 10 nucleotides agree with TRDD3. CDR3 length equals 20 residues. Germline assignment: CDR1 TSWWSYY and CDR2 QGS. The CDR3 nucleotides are TGTGCTCTTGGGGAACTTTTCTTCCTACGGGGGATACGATCCACCGATAAGCTCATCTTT. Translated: CALGELFFLRGIRSTDKLIF.

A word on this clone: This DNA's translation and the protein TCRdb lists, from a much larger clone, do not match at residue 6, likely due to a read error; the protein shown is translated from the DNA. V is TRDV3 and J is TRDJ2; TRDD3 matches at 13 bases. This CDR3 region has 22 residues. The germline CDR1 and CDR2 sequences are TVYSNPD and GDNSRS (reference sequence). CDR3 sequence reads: CAHRSSPPSPILGDTLAAQLFF. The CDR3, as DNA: TGTGCGCATAGAAGCAGCCCCCCTTCGCCCATACTGGGGGATACGCTGGCAGCACAACTCTTCTTT.

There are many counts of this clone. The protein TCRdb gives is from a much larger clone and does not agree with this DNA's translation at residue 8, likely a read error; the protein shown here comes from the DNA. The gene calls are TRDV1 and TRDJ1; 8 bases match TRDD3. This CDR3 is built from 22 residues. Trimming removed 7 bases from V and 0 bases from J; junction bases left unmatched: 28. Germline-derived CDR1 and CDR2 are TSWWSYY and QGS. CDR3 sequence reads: CALEAPPPHTGGRQLYTDKLIF. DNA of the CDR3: TGTGCTCTTGAGGCCCCGCCGCCCCATACTGGGGGCCGACAACTGTACACCGATAAACTCATCTTT.

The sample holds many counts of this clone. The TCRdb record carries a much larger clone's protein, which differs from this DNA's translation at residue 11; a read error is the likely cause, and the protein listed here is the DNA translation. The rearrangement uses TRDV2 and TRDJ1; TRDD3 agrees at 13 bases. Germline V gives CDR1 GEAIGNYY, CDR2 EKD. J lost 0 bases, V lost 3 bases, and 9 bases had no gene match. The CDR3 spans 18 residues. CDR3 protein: CACDPYWGIRPYTDKLIF. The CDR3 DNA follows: TGTGCCTGTGACCCCTACTGGGGGATACGCCCTTACACCGATAAACTCATCTTT.

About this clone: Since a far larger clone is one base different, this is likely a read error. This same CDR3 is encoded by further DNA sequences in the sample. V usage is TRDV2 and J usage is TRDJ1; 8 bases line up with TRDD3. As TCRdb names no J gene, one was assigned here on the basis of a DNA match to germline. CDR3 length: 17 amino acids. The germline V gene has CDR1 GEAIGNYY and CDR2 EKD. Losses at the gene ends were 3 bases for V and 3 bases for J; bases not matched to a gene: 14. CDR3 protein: CACDPSRTGGYPDKLIF. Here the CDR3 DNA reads TGTGCCTGTGACCCATCACGCACGGGGGGATATCCCGATAAACTCATCTTT.

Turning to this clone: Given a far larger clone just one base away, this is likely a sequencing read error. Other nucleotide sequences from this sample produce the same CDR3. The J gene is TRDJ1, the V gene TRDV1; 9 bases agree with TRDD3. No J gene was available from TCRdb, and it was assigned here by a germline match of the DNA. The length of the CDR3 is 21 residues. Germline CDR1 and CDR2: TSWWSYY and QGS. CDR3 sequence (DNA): TGCGCTCTTGGGGAAAACGAGGGCCCACTGGGGGAAACCCTCTACACCGATAAACTCATCTTT. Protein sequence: CALGENEGPLGETLYTDKLIF.

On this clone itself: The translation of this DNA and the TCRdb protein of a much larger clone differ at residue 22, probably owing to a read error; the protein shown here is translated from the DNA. CDR3 nucleotides: TGTGCTCTTGGGGAATTAAAAAGTCCTCCCTGGGGTGGGGGATACGCCTTGTTGGGCGATAAACACATCTTT. It encodes CALGELKSPPWGGGYALLGDKHIF. The V gene corresponds to TRDV1; no J gene was called; the table's D call TRDD3 went unverified against the DNA. The CDR3 spans 24 residues. Per the germline V gene, CDR1 is TSWWSYY and CDR2 is QGS.

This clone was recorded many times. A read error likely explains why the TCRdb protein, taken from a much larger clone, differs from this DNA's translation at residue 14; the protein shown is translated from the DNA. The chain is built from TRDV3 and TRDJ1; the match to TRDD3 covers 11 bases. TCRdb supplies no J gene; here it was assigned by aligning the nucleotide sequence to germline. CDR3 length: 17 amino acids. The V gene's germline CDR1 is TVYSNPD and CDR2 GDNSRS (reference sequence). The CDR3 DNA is TGTGCCTCCAGGCCTTCCTACTTCTGGGGGATACCCGATGAACTCATCTTT. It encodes CASRPSYFWGIPDELIF.

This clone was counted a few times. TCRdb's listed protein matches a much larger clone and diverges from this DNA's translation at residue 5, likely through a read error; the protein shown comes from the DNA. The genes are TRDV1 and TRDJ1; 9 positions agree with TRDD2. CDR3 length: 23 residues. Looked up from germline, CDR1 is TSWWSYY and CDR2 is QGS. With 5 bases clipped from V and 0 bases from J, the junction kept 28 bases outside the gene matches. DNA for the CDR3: TGTGCTCTTGGGTCTTTTACCTTCCTACGTGCTGGGAGATGGAGGGGATACACCGATAAACTCATCTTT. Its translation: CALGSFTFLRAGRWRGYTDKLIF.

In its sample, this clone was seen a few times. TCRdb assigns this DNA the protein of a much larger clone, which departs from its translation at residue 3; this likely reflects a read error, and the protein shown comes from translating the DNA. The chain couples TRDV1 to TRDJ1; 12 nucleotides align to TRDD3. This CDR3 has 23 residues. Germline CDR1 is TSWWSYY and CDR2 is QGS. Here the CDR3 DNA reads TGTGCTATTGGGGCACCTCCTACGGGCATACTGGGGGATACCAATCTTTGCACCGATAAACTCATCTTT. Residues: CAIGAPPTGILGDTNLCTDKLIF.